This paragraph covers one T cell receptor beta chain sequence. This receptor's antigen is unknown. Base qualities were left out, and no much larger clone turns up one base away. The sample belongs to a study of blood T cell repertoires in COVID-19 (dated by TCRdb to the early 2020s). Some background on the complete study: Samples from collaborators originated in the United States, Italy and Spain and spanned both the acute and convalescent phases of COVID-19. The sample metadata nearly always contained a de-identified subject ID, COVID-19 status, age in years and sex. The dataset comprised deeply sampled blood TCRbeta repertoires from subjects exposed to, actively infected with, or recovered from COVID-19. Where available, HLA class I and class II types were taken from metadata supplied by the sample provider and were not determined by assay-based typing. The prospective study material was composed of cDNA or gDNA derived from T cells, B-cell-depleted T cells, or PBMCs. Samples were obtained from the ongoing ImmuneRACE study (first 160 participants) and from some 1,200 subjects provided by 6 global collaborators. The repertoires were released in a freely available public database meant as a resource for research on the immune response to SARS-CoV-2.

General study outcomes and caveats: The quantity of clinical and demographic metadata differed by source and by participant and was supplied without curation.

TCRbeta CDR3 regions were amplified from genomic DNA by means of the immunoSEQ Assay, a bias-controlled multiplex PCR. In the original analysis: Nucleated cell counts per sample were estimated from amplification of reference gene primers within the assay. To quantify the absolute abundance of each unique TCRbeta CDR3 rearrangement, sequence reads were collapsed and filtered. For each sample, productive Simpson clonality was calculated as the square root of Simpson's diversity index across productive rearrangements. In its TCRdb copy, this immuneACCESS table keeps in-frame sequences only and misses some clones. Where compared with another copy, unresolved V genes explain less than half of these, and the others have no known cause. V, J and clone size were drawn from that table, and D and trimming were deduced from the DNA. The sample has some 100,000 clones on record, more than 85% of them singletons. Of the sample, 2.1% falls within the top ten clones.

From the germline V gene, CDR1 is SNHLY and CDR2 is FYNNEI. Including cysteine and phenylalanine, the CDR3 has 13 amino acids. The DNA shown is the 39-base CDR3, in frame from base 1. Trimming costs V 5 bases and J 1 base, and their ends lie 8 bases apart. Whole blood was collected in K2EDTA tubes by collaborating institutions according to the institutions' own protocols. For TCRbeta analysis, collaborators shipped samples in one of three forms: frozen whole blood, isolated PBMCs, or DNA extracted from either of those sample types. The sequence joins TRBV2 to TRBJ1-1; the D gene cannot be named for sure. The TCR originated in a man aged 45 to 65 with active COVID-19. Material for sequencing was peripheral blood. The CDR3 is CASSKDSNTEAFF. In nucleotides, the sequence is TGTGCCAGCAGTAAGGACTCGAACACTGAAGCTTTCTTT. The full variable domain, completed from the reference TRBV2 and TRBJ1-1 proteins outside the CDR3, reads EPEVTQTPSHQVTQMGQEVILRCVPISNHLYFYWYRQILGQKVEFLVSFYNNEISEKSEIFDDQFSVERPDGSNFTLKIRSTKLEDSAMYFCASSKDSNTEAFFGQGTRLTVV.